A single TCR beta chain is shown here with its context. Unique molecular identifiers tagged the TCRbeta library. One entry per CDR3 protein, called by TCRdb with MiXCR from the PCR reads. This sample has approximately 250,000 distinct CDR3 sequences; about 8.8% occur once, and the top ten carry about 5%. The data were obtained in a study of T-cell reconstitution after alpha-beta-depleted transplantation in children. V lost 5 bases and J 3 bases, leaving 11 bases between the germline ends. Germline CDR1 MNHEY, CDR2 SMNVEV (reference sequence). This CDR3 has 13 residues. The TCR comes from a human donor who donated a stem cell graft to a child with SCID. V usage is TRBV27 and J usage is TRBJ2-7; no firm D call. The sequenced sample was PBMCs from the stem cell graft donor, obtained from the stem cell graft. The CDR3 here is CASSAGFGYEQYF. CDR3 coding DNA: TGTGCCAGCAGTGCCGGGTTCGGCTACGAGCAGTACTTC.